This T cell receptor (beta chain) originates from a study of circulating tumor DNA in untreated peripheral T-cell lymphoma (dated by TCRdb to the early 2020s). Baseline tumor tissue collected before treatment was sequenced to identify tumor-specific TCR clonotypes. In a trial, the study monitored patients with peripheral T-cell lymphoma who were getting frontline treatment by applying next-generation sequencing to their T-cell receptor sequences. Receptors were amplified or captured by the immunoSEQ multiplex PCR assay. The clones in this table, taken by TCRdb from immuneACCESS, are in-frame only. Not every clone is retained; where verified, under half of the shortfall comes from an unresolved V gene, and the cause of the rest is unknown. The sample table records 1,500 to 2,000 clones; about 90% of these occur just once. Roughly 67% of the sample lies in the top ten. The full study reports these points: Tumor-specific clonotypes turned up in over 75% of patients, identified from 86% of baseline tissues and from approximately 67% of baseline serum samples.

Reading the germline V gene gives CDR1 MGHDK and CDR2 SYGVNS. The cysteine opens and the phenylalanine closes a CDR3 of 12 amino acids. Only the CDR3 DNA is retained, 36 bases long and in frame from the first base. Trimming leaves V shorter by 6 bases and J shorter by 4 bases, with the junction holding 3 bases beyond the gene matches. Comments on this clone: This receptor's antigen is unknown. No much larger clonotype is one base removed from it; base qualities were not supplied.

Sequenced input: tumor tissue. The receptor was derived from a human donor with peripheral T-cell lymphoma. In this chain, TRBV25-1 is recombined with TRBJ2-7, and 7 junctional nucleotides match TRBD2. DNA sequence: TGTGCCAGCAGCCTCGGGGGGTACGAGCAGTACTTC. This translates into CASSLGGYEQYF.